The 29 T cell receptor beta chains reported below all come from one sample, sequenced in a study of blood T cell repertoires in COVID-19 (dated by TCRdb to 2018 to 2020). The library relied on the immunoSEQ multiplex PCR assay. TCRdb carries this immuneACCESS record with in-frame sequences only. Its versions omit some clonotypes, under half of them owing to an unresolved V gene in the studies checked, with the rest unexplained. This sample lists 100,000 to 120,000 clones; less than 85% were detected once. Around 4% of the sample goes to the ten largest clones. Material for sequencing was peripheral blood. The receptors shown here come from a woman older than 75 with acute or convalescent COVID-19.

Only a few counts were recorded for this clone. The rearrangement uses TRBV6-6 and TRBJ1-1; unclear D gene. V lost 5 bases, J lost 3 bases, and 10 bases lay in between. The CDR3 length is 13 residues. Germline assignment: CDR1 MNHNY and CDR2 SVGAGI (reference sequence). DNA of the CDR3: TGTGCCAGCAGTCCGAGGGTATACACTGAAGCTTTCTTT. Residues: CASSPRVYTEAFF.

The rearrangement links TRBV2 to TRBJ1-2, with a possible D match to TRBD1 (5 bases). Trimming took 5 bases from V and 7 from J, leaving 8 bases between them. The CDR3 is made up of 11 amino acids. In germline, CDR1 is SNHLY, CDR2 FYNNEI. CDR3 sequence (DNA): TGTGCCAGCAGTATGCAGGGTGGCTACACCTTC. Protein sequence: CASSMQGGYTF.

The genes are TRBV27 and TRBJ1-1; 10 nucleotides match TRBD1. Trimming took 5 bases from V and 5 from J; bases not matched to a gene: 5. There are 14 residues in the CDR3. Germline lookup yields CDR1 MNHEY and CDR2 SMNVEV (reference sequence). CDR3 coding DNA: TGTGCCAGCAGTGCGACAGGGGGCCGGACTGAAGCTTTCTTT. It translates to CASSATGGRTEAFF.

This clone was observed once. V and J are TRBV11-2 and TRBJ2-5, with 8 bases that match TRBD1. The V and J ends lost 5 bases and 2 bases, in that order; junction bases with no gene match: 10. The length of the CDR3 is 16 residues. Per the germline V gene, CDR1 is SGHAT and CDR2 is FQNNGV. CDR3 in amino acids: CASSARTGIRQETQYF. The CDR3 DNA is TGTGCCAGCAGCGCTCGGACAGGGATTCGTCAAGAGACCCAGTACTTC.

The V call is TRBV19, the J call TRBJ2-1, with 10 positions matching TRBD2. The V and J ends lost 10 bases and 4 bases, in that order; junction bases with no gene match: 10. CDR1 is LNHDA, CDR2 SQIVND, per germline (reference sequence). This CDR3 region has 15 residues. CDR3 bases: TGTGCCACAGTAGCAGCGGGAGGGTGGTACAATGAGCAGTTCTTC. Residues: CATVAAGGWYNEQFF.

The chain uses TRBV7-6 and TRBJ2-2; no definite D call. Trimming stripped 5 bases from V and 3 bases from J, with 16 bases between. CDR1 is SGHVS and CDR2 is FNYEAQ in the germline V gene. This CDR3 spans 16 amino acids. CDR3 sequence (DNA): TGTGCCAGCAGCCGCGCGGTAACTCTTTACACCGGGGAGCTGTTTTTT. This encodes CASSRAVTLYTGELFF.

The chain recombines TRBV18 with TRBJ2-6, with a weak D call TRBD2 (6 bases). There are 16 residues in the CDR3. CDR1 is KGHSH, CDR2 LQKENI, per germline. Trimming left V 3 bases short and J 0 bases short, with 9 bases between. This CDR3 is CASSPGGRSGANVLTF. CDR3 nucleotide sequence: TGTGCCAGCTCACCGGGAGGCCGCTCTGGGGCCAACGTCCTGACTTTC.

J is TRBJ1-1 and V is TRBV11-2; D ambiguous. Germline-derived CDR1 and CDR2 are SGHAT and FQNNGV. This CDR3 contains 14 residues. V lost 5 bases to trimming and J lost 3 bases, with 13 bases between them. CDR3 protein: CASSPRRAYTEAFF. The CDR3 DNA sequence: TGTGCCAGCAGCCCACGGAGGGCCTACACTGAAGCTTTCTTT.

The V call is TRBV6-1, the J call TRBJ2-1; D might be TRBD1 (5 bases). V shed 0 bases and J shed 7 bases, with 16 bases lying between them. CDR1 MNHNS and CDR2 SASEGT come from the germline V gene. The CDR3 is 16 amino acids. CDR3 sequence: CASSEAALGAYNEQFF. The CDR3 nucleotides read TGTGCCAGCAGTGAAGCGGCCTTAGGGGCGTATAATGAGCAGTTCTTC.

In DNA form, the CDR3 reads TGTGCCAGCACTGGACAGGGGTTGTATTCACCCCTCCACTTT. This encodes CASTGQGLYSPLHF. The V gene is TRBV3-1 (or the pseudogene TRBV3-2), the J gene TRBJ1-6, with 9 bases lining up with TRBD1. Germline lookup yields CDR1 LGHDT and CDR2 YNNKEL (reference sequence). V gave up 7 bases and J gave up 8 bases; unmatched junction bases: 6. The CDR3 sequence is 14 residues long.

DNA for the CDR3: TGTGCCAGCAGTTTAGTGGGAGATCAGCCCCAGCATTTT. It encodes CASSLVGDQPQHF. This rearrangement joins TRBV27 to TRBJ1-5; D is unresolved. V was pared by 2 bases and J by 5 bases, with 7 bases between. The CDR3 is 13 residues long. Germline-derived CDR1 and CDR2 are MNHEY and SMNVEV (reference sequence).

This clone was observed a single time. The genes are TRBV28 and TRBJ2-5; 7 bases are a match to TRBD2. Per germline, CDR1 MDHEN and CDR2 SYDVKM. V dropped 1 base and J dropped 4; count of bases not matched to a gene: 6. The CDR3 covers 15 residues. The CDR3 nucleotides read TGTGCCAGCAGTTTATCTGACGGGAGGACAGAGACCCAGTACTTC. This gives the protein CASSLSDGRTETQYF.

The chain has TRBV18 and TRBJ1-5; D is possibly TRBD1 (6 bases). The CDR3 totals 15 residues. Deletions cut 3 bases from V and 5 bases from J, with 14 bases between. The germline V gene encodes CDR1 KGHSH and CDR2 LQKENI. The CDR3 nucleotides read TGTGCCAGCTCACCGCCAGGGGCTGTGGATCAGCCCCAGCATTTT. It yields the protein CASSPPGAVDQPQHF.

This chain connects TRBV2 to TRBJ2-1; TRBD2 matches 8 bases. The CDR3 sequence is 16 residues long. Germline CDR1 is SNHLY and CDR2 is FYNNEI. Losses at the gene ends were 4 bases for V and 6 bases for J; bases not matched to a gene: 11. CDR3 protein: CASSGTRLAGFNEQFF. The CDR3 coding sequence is TGTGCCAGCAGTGGCACTCGGCTAGCGGGCTTCAATGAGCAGTTCTTC.

V gene TRBV12-3 or TRBV12-4 combines with J gene TRBJ1-2; 8 bases match TRBD1. This CDR3 contains 13 residues. V dropped 2 bases and J dropped 5; count of bases not matched to a gene: 1. The CDR3 is CASSLTGGYGYTF. DNA of the CDR3: TGTGCCAGCAGTTTAACAGGGGGGTATGGCTACACCTTC.

The chain combines TRBV27 with TRBJ2-1; D unresolved. Germline V CDR1 and CDR2: MNHEY, SMNVEV (reference sequence). The CDR3 has 14 amino acids. The ends were cut back, 5 bases at V and 5 bases at J, with 13 bases in the middle. CDR3 DNA: TGTGCCAGCAGTCCCCGACGGAGTAACAATGAGCAGTTCTTC. Translated: CASSPRRSNNEQFF.

This clone was counted a single time. The genes are TRBV9 and TRBJ2-3; D gene ambiguous. V gave up 4 bases and J gave up 6 bases, with 15 bases separating them. This CDR3 region has 14 residues. The V gene's germline CDR1 is SGDLS and CDR2 YYNGEE. The CDR3: CASSPNSRSDTQYF. CDR3 in DNA: TGTGCCAGCAGCCCCAACTCCCGATCGGATACGCAGTATTTT.

In this sample, this clone turned up a few times. V gene TRBV4-2 combines with J gene TRBJ1-2; a possible D gene is TRBD1 (6 bases). Trimming took off 2 bases at V and 7 bases at J, with 8 bases between the two ends. This CDR3 contains 12 residues. CDR1 is LGHNA and CDR2 is YNFKEQ in the germline V gene. DNA for the CDR3: TGTGCCAGCAGCCAATGGGGGCCTGGCTACACCTTC. Protein sequence: CASSQWGPGYTF.

The sample holds one count of this clone. The chain employs TRBV10-2 and TRBJ2-1; unclear D gene. Per the germline V gene, CDR1 is WSHSY and CDR2 is SAAADI. This CDR3 has 13 amino acids. V dropped 7 bases and J dropped 3 bases, with 10 bases sitting between them. As DNA, the CDR3 is TGCGCCAGCATTCCTAGTGTCTACAATGAGCAGTTCTTC. Translating gives CASIPSVYNEQFF.

The chain uses TRBV19 and TRBJ2-5; 7 bases agree with TRBD2. With V trimmed by 5 bases and J by 1 base, 4 bases remained unmatched. Germline CDR1 LNHDA, CDR2 SQIVND (reference sequence). The CDR3 loop spans 14 amino acids. CDR3 DNA: TGTGCCAGTAGTTCCCGCGGGGGCCAAGAGACCCAGTACTTC. This sequence encodes CASSSRGGQETQYF.

The J gene is TRBJ2-2, the V gene TRBV18; D is possibly TRBD1 (5 bases). V was trimmed by 0 bases and J by 4 bases, leaving 12 bases between them. CDR3 length equals 16 residues. Germline V lookup: CDR1 KGHSH, CDR2 LQKENI. CDR3 bases: TGTGCCAGCTCACCACCGTTGCAGGGCGGCACCGGGGAGCTGTTTTTT. Residues: CASSPPLQGGTGELFF.

The genes are TRBV11-1 and TRBJ1-1; D may be TRBD1 (6 bases). The germline CDR1 and CDR2 sequences are SGHAT and FQDESV (reference sequence). This CDR3 spans 13 amino acids. Trimming took 5 bases from V and 1 from J, leaving 8 bases between them. CDR3 nucleotides: TGTGCCAGCAGCAGACAGGAGAACACTGAAGCTTTCTTT. This encodes CASSRQENTEAFF.

The genes are TRBV11-2 and TRBJ1-1; D may be TRBD1 (6 bases). The CDR3 has 15 amino acids. The germline gives CDR1 SGHAT, CDR2 FQNNGV. V was pared by 1 base and J by 7 bases, with 16 bases between. CDR3 coding DNA: TGTGCCAGCAGCTTAGGTACGGGGGGCGCGATTGAAGCTTTCTTT. Its protein product is CASSLGTGGAIEAFF.

The rearrangement uses TRBV11-2 and TRBJ2-3; 7 bases match TRBD2. V shed 5 bases, J shed 0 bases, and the junction held 5 bases outside the gene matches. Germline V gives CDR1 SGHAT, CDR2 FQNNGV. The CDR3 length is 15 residues. In nucleotides, the CDR3 is TGTGCCAGCAGCCCTAGCGGATCTAGCACAGATACGCAGTATTTT. Protein sequence: CASSPSGSSTDTQYF.

The V and J genes are TRBV7-2 and TRBJ2-3; 12 nucleotides agree with TRBD2. The V segment lost 3 bases and the J segment 1 base; nucleotides outside the gene matches: 2. The CDR3 runs to 16 residues. Germline CDR1 is SGHTA and CDR2 is FQGNSA. The CDR3 loop is CASSFRLAGGTDTQYF. The CDR3 nucleotides read TGTGCCAGCAGCTTTCGACTAGCGGGGGGCACAGATACGCAGTATTTT.

The rearrangement joins TRBV5-1 to TRBJ2-2, with 11 positions matching TRBD1. The length of the CDR3 is 19 residues. V was clipped by 4 bases and J by 6 bases; unmatched bases: 17. In germline, CDR1 is SGHRS, CDR2 YFSETQ. In DNA, the CDR3 is TGCGCCAGCAGCCCACAAATCGGACAGGGGGCGAGATACGCCGGGGAGCTGTTTTTT. It translates to CASSPQIGQGARYAGELFF.

This clone was seen more than once but under ten times. The V and J genes are TRBV5-4 and TRBJ1-3; 9 bases agree with TRBD1. Looked up from germline, CDR1 is SGHNT and CDR2 is YYREEE (reference sequence). This CDR3 comprises 15 residues. The junction had 3 bases not matched to a gene; V was cut back by 4 bases and J by 1 base. The CDR3 region is CASSRDRGSGNTIYF. DNA of the CDR3: TGTGCCAGCAGCCGAGACAGGGGGTCTGGAAACACCATATATTTT.

CDR3: CTSSHGPGLYHAYGYTF. The CDR3 nucleotides read TGCACCAGCAGCCACGGGCCGGGACTATATCACGCCTATGGCTACACCTTC. The chain is built from TRBV1 and TRBJ1-2. TRBV1 is recorded as a pseudogene. The CDR3 is made up of 17 amino acids.

The chain employs TRBV10-3 and TRBJ2-7; 7 bases are a match to TRBD1. Germline V gene data show CDR1 as ENHRY and CDR2 as SYGVKD. Trimming at V came to 4 bases and at J to 5 bases, leaving 11 bases not matched to a gene. The CDR3 sequence is 15 residues long. The CDR3 spells CAISGKGADSHEQYF. The CDR3 bases are TGTGCCATCAGTGGTAAGGGGGCTGATTCTCACGAGCAGTACTTC.